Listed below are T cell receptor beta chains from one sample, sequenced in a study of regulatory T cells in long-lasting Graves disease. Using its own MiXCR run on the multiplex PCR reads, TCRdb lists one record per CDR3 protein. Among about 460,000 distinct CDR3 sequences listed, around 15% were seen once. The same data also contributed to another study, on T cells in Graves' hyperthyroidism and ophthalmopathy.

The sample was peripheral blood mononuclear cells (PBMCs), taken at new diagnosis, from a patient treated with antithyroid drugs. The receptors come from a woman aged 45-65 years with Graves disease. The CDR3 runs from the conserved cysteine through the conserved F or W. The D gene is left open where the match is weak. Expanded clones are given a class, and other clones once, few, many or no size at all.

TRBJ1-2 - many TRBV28 CASSSPQGNYGYTF TGTGCCAGCAGTTCTCCACAGGGAAACTATGGCTACACCTTC
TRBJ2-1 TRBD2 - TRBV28 CASSNPGTSGREFF TGTGCCAGCAGCAATCCCGGGACTAGCGGGAGGGAGTTCTTC
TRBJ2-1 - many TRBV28 CASRFKLRSSYNEQFF TGTGCCAGCAGATTCAAGCTTCGGAGCTCCTACAATGAGCAGTTCTTC
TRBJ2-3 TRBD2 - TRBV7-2 CASSLDSLAGVTDTQYF TGTGCCAGCAGCTTAGACTCTCTAGCGGGGGTCACAGATACGCAGTATTTT
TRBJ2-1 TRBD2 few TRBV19 CASSNGLAGEGEQFF TGTGCCAGTAGTAACGGACTAGCGGGAGAGGGTGAGCAGTTCTTC
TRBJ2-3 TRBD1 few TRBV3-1 CASSQDQTGDRTDTQYF TGTGCCAGCAGCCAAGACCAGACAGGGGACCGCACAGATACGCAGTATTTT
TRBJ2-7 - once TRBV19 CASSIAGYEQYF TGTGCCAGTAGTATCGCAGGCTACGAGCAGTACTTC
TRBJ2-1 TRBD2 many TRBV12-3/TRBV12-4 CASSSPGLAGVGDEQFF TGTGCCAGCAGTTCCCCCGGACTAGCGGGAGTTGGGGATGAGCAGTTCTTC
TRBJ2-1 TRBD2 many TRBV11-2 CASSLAGGVYEQFF TGTGCCAGCAGCTTAGCGGGAGGGGTCTATGAGCAGTTCTTC
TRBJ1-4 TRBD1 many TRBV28 CAAARGLREKLFF TGTGCCGCGGCTAGGGGGCTCCGGGAAAAACTGTTTTTT
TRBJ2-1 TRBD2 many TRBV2 CASKLGLAGLNEQFF TGTGCCAGCAAGCTGGGACTAGCGGGACTCAATGAGCAGTTCTTC
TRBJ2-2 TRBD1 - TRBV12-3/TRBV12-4 CASRAPGQGNTGELFF TGTGCCAGCAGAGCACCGGGACAGGGGAACACCGGGGAGCTGTTTTTT
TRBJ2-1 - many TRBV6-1 CASSEQDRLNEQFF TGTGCCAGCAGTGAACAAGACAGGCTCAATGAGCAGTTCTTC